This TCR beta chain was profiled in a study of early T cells in non-severe SARS-CoV-2 infection. Turning to the study itself: The authors sequenced bulk RNA from unsorted whole blood, leaving chains unpaired. Findings and caveats of the study: Using VDJdb, the matching emphasized anti-spike CD8 responses while missing private and CD4 specificities.

Researchers attached unique molecular identifiers to individual cDNA molecules. TCRdb re-called the 5' RACE reads with MiXCR, one entry per CDR3 protein. The sample has around 80,000 distinct CDR3 sequences, more than 9% seen once; the top ten hold around 8%. Details on this clonotype: The antigen is undetermined.

The CDR3 loop spans 10 amino acids. The ends were cut back, 7 bases at V and 3 bases at J, with 3 bases in the middle. Germline CDR1 and CDR2: MDHEN and SYDVKM. This specimen consisted of whole blood, obtained at baseline. The V and J genes are TRBV28 and TRBJ1-1; D unclear. This TCR derives from an adult who was a healthcare worker with PCR-confirmed SARS-CoV-2 infection or an uninfected control (not recorded which). CDR3 residues: CASKDTEAFF. The CDR3 bases are TGTGCCAGCAAGGACACTGAAGCTTTCTTT.